This T cell receptor (beta chain) was obtained from a study of blood T cell repertoires in COVID-19. Study details: Sites in the United States, Italy and Spain provided acute and convalescent COVID-19 samples. From T cells, B-cell-depleted T cells, or PBMCs came the material, which was cDNA or gDNA.

The CDR3 totals 12 residues. Trimming pared 11 bases from V and 0 bases from J, leaving 11 bases between. Germline V gene sequence: CDR1 ENHRY, CDR2 SYGVKD. This clone was counted once. Authors' methods: It was from reference gene primer amplification that nucleated cell counts were estimated. Using immunoSEQ multiplex PCR, the repertoire was profiled, and TCRdb retains in-frame clones only, with some absent. Clonal size and the V and J genes are those of that table, whereas D and trimming came from the DNA. The profile shows around 150,000 clones, approximately 86% of them singletons. The gene calls are TRBV10-3 and TRBJ2-7; TRBD1 might be the D (6 bases). The TCR sequence derives from a man aged 65-85 years with acute or convalescent COVID-19. The specimen was peripheral blood. CDR3 nucleotide sequence: TGTGCCTCCCGGGACAACTCCTACGAGCAGTACTTC. Its translation is CASRDNSYEQYF.